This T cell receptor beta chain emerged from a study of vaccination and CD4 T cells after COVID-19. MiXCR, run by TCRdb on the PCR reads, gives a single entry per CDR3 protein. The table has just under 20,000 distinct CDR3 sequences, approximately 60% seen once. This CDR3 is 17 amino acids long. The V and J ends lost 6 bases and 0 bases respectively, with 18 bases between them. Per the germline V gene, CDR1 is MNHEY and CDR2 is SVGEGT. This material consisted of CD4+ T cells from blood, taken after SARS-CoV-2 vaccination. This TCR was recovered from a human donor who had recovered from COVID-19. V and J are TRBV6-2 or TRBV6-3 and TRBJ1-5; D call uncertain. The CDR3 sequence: CASSWASSGYSNQPQHF. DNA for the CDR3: TGTGCCAGCAGCTGGGCGAGTTCAGGTTATAGCAATCAGCCCCAGCATTTT.